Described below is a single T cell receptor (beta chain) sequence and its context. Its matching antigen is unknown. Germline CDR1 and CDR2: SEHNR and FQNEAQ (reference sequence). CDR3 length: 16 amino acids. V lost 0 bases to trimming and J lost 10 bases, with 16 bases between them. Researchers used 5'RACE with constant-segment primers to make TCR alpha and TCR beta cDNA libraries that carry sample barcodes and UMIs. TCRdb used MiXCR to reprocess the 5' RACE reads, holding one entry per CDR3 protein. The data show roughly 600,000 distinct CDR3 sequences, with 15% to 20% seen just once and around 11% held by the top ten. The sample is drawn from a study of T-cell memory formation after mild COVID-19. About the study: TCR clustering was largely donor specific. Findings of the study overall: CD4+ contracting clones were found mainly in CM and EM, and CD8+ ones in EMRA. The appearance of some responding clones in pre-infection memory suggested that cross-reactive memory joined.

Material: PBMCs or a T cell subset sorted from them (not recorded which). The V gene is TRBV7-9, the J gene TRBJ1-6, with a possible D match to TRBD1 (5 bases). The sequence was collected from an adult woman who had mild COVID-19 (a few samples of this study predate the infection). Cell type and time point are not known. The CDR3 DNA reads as TGTGCCAGCAGCTTAGCGAGCCCAGGGTTGGGATCACCCCTCCACTTT. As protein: CASSLASPGLGSPLHF.